The source of this T cell receptor beta chain is a study of T cell responses to AZD1222 COVID-19 vaccine. After removal of 4 bases from V and 3 bases from J, the junction contained 7 bases not matched to a gene. The length of the CDR3 is 15 residues. Looked up from germline, CDR1 is LNHNV and CDR2 is YYDKDF (reference sequence). The repertoire was sequenced with immunoSEQ multiplex PCR; TCRdb's copy has only in-frame clones and lacks some. Found here are roughly 180,000 clones, roughly 91% of them singletons; the top ten hold around 1.9%. Study-wide points: Spike-specific TCR breadth rose after two AZD1222 doses, and depth rose as well. Researchers took repertoire samples only after the peak T cell response had come.

Second-dose schedules of about 4 or about 12 weeks were combined. Worth noting for this clone: Its antigen remains unknown.

This TCR came from an adult who received the AZD1222 COVID-19 vaccine. The chain carries TRBV15 and TRBJ1-2; 8 nucleotides line up with TRBD1. Here the sequenced sample was peripheral blood, taken 28 days after the second AZD1222 dose. DNA for the CDR3: TGTGCCACCAGCACGGACAGGGAGGGGTACTATGGCTACACCTTC. It yields the protein CATSTDREGYYGYTF. The whole variable domain, remainder taken from reference TRBV15 and TRBJ1-2, is DAMVIQNPRYQVTQFGKPVTLSCSQTLNHNVMYWYQQKSSQAPKLLFHYYDKDFNNEADTPDNFQSRRPNTSFCFLDIRSPGLGDTAMYLCATSTDREGYYGYTFGSGTRLTVV.